This TCR beta chain stems from a study of shared clonotypes between healthy human individuals. Study background: A couple of women and a few men aged 18 to 49 made up the donors.

Every one of the donors was a Caucasian adult that lived in Nashville, Tennessee. Pooled CD45RO+ cells and CCR7-negative CD45RA+ TemRA cells made up CD8 memory. Each subset's genomic DNA was split evenly across several immunoSEQ plates. Produced via immunoSEQ multiplex PCR; TCRdb's table is partial and in-frame only. The table includes approximately 100,000 clones, roughly 70% detected once. The V and J ends lost 6 bases and 10 bases respectively, with 26 bases between them. The CDR3 runs 16 residues. Germline V CDR1 and CDR2: SGHDT, YYEEEE. The specimen sequenced was memory CD8+ T cells sorted from blood. The subset denotes: CD45RO+ cells pooled with CCR7-negative TemRA cells. The J gene is TRBJ2-1, the V gene TRBV5-6; D is uncertain. The sequence was obtained from a woman aged 30 to 39 in good health. The CDR3 bases are TGTGCCAGCACCCCAACGGTCCCCTCGCGGCTCGGGGAGCAGTTCTTC. Protein: CASTPTVPSRLGEQFF.